Presented here are 10 T cell receptor beta chains from one specimen sequenced in a study of T-cell memory formation after mild COVID-19. TCRdb re-called the 5' RACE reads through MiXCR, storing one row per CDR3 protein. The sample carries around 340,000 distinct CDR3 sequences, 10% to 15% recorded once. The sequenced sample was PBMCs or a T cell subset sorted from them (not recorded which). The receptors originated from a young man who had mild COVID-19 (a few samples of this study predate the infection). Cell type and time point are not known.

This clonotype was detected a few times. The chain joins TRBV6-5 to TRBJ2-7; D is unresolved. The germline gives CDR1 MNHEY, CDR2 SVGAGI. The CDR3 has 14 amino acids. The ends were cut back, 0 bases at V and 3 bases at J, with 9 bases in the middle. In nucleotides, the CDR3 is TGTGCCAGCAGTTACTCGCTGGGGAACTACGAGCAGTACTTC. Translation gives CASSYSLGNYEQYF.

This clonotype has more than one count but fewer than ten. The rearrangement joins TRBV5-1 to TRBJ2-1; D is unresolved. Germline-derived CDR1 and CDR2 are SGHRS and YFSETQ. CDR3 length: 14 amino acids. V gave up 4 bases and J gave up 7 bases, with 15 bases separating them. This chain's CDR3 is CASSPFGQNNEQFF. CDR3 sequence (DNA): TGCGCCAGCAGCCCATTCGGGCAGAATAATGAGCAGTTCTTC.

This clonotype was observed at least ten times. J is TRBJ2-2 and V is TRBV7-3, with D perhaps matching TRBD2 (5 bases). The CDR3 contains 16 residues. With 5 bases removed from V and 10 bases from J, the gap between germline ends came to 23 bases. The germline gives CDR1 SGHTA, CDR2 FQGTGA. The CDR3 coding sequence is TGTGCCAGCAGCCACCTAGGGAGTGAGCTCGACGAGGAGCTGTTTTTT. It codes for CASSHLGSELDEELFF.

This clonotype has only a few counts. The rearrangement uses TRBV4-1 and TRBJ1-5; the D is unclear. V gave up 0 bases and J gave up 4 bases, with 7 bases separating them. The V gene's germline CDR1 is MGHRA and CDR2 YSYEKL. This CDR3 region has 14 residues. Here the CDR3 reads CASSQETGNQPQHF. The CDR3 DNA is TGCGCCAGCAGCCAAGAGACGGGTAATCAGCCCCAGCATTTT.

This clonotype has a handful of counts. The chain carries TRBV9 and TRBJ2-1; D not certain. The CDR3 runs 15 residues. Germline V gene sequence: CDR1 SGDLS, CDR2 YYNGEE. The V gene lost 4 bases and the J gene lost 0 bases, with 11 bases spanning the gap. The CDR3 is CASSSIGGSYNEQFF. Written as DNA, the CDR3 is TGTGCCAGCAGCTCCATCGGTGGCTCCTACAATGAGCAGTTCTTC.

The genes are TRBV6-6 and TRBJ1-5; D is undetermined. V lost 6 bases, J lost 8 bases, and 8 bases lay in between. Germline-derived CDR1 and CDR2 are MNHNY and SVGAGI (reference sequence). The CDR3 length is 11 residues. The CDR3 sequence: CASRDREPQHF. DNA for the CDR3: TGTGCCAGCAGAGATCGAGAGCCCCAGCATTTT.

This clonotype was detected only a few times. The CDR3 nucleotides read TGTGCCAGCAGTTACGGGACAGTCGTTGGAAACACCATATATTTT. Translated, it gives CASSYGTVVGNTIYF. This chain connects TRBV6-6 to TRBJ1-3; 7 nucleotides match TRBD1. There are 15 residues in the CDR3. CDR1 and CDR2 from the germline V gene are MNHNY and SVGAGI (reference sequence). J was trimmed by 3 bases and V by 2 bases; bases with no gene match: 4.

The chain joins TRBV28 to TRBJ2-3; D not certain. Trimming took 3 bases from V and 1 from J, leaving 11 bases between them. The CDR3 extends over 15 amino acids. Germline V gene lookup returns CDR1 MDHEN and CDR2 SYDVKM. The CDR3 bases are TGTGCCAGCAGTTTCGAACGAGCAGGCACAGATACGCAGTATTTT. Its protein is CASSFERAGTDTQYF.

The V call is TRBV5-1, the J call TRBJ1-1, with D tentatively TRBD1 (6 bases). CDR1 is SGHRS and CDR2 is YFSETQ in the germline V gene. V lost 4 bases and J 0 bases, leaving 10 bases between the germline ends. The CDR3 loop spans 14 amino acids. Here the CDR3 DNA reads TGCGCCAGCAGCCCCGGGACAATGAACACTGAAGCTTTCTTT. Translating gives CASSPGTMNTEAFF.

This clonotype has a count of ten or more. This chain connects TRBV5-6 to TRBJ1-6; D ambiguous. Germline-derived CDR1 and CDR2 are SGHDT and YYEEEE. The V and J ends lost 0 bases and 5 bases respectively, with 3 bases between them. The CDR3 has 13 residues. CDR3 coding DNA: TGTGCCAGCAGCTTGGGTCATAATTCACCCCTCCACTTT. Amino acid sequence: CASSLGHNSPLHF.